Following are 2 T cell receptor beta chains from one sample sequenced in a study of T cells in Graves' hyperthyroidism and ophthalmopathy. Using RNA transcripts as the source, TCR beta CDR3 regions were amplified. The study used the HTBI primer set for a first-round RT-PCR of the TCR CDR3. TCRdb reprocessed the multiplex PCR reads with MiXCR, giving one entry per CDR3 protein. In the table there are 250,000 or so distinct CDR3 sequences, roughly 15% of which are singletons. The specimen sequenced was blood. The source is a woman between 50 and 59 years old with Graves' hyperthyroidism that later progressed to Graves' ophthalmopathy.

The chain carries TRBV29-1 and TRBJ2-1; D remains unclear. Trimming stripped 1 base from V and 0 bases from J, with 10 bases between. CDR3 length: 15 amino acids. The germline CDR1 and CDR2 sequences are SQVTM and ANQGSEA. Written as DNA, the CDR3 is TGCAGCGTTGAAGGCTCCCATAGCTCCTACAATGAGCAGTTCTTC. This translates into CSVEGSHSSYNEQFF.

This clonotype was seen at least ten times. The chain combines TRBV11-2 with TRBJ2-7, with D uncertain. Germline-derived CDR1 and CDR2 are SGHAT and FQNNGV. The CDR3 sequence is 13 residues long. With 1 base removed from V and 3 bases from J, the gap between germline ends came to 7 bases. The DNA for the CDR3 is TGTGCCAGCAGCTTAGGTTCCGACTACGAGCAGTACTTC. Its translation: CASSLGSDYEQYF.